This TCR beta chain was recovered during a study of identical twins. Via MiXCR, TCRdb re-called the 5' RACE reads, giving one row per CDR3 protein. The sample records about 340,000 distinct CDR3 sequences, roughly an eighth being singletons. Looked up from germline, CDR1 is SQVTM and CDR2 is ANQGSEA. CDR3 size: 15 residues. V lost 7 bases to trimming and J lost 4 bases; unmatched junction nucleotides: 10. This sample was also put to use in a study of yellow fever vaccine responses in identical twins.

The receptor was derived from a woman aged 18-35 years in good health. The sample consisted of CD8+ T cells sorted from blood. This sequence joins TRBV29-1 and TRBJ1-1; 12 bases fit TRBD1. The CDR3 spells CSGSGQGAGGTEAFF. In DNA, the CDR3 is TGCAGCGGTTCGGGACAGGGGGCTGGTGGCACTGAAGCTTTCTTT.